The 2 T cell receptor beta chains below were found in one sample sequenced in a study of blood T cell repertoires in COVID-19. The data were produced by immunoSEQ multiplex PCR, yet TCRdb's version contains in-frame clones alone and is incomplete. The sample carries around 140,000 clones, 70% to 90% recorded once. The specimen sequenced was peripheral blood. Receptors were obtained from a human donor in a cohort sampled during active COVID-19.

This rearrangement joins TRBV19 to TRBJ2-3; TRBD2 matches 8 bases. V lost 8 bases to trimming and J lost 1 base; unmatched junction nucleotides: 5. The CDR3 covers 14 residues. Germline CDR1 and CDR2: LNHDA and SQIVND (reference sequence). The CDR3 loop reads CASSAGARTDTQYF. The DNA for the CDR3 is TGTGCCAGTTCAGCGGGGGCGCGCACAGATACGCAGTATTTT.

This clone has just a few counts. The gene calls are TRBV28 and TRBJ2-7, with a tentative D call TRBD2 (6 bases). CDR3 length: 12 residues. The germline gives CDR1 MDHEN, CDR2 SYDVKM. CDR3 sequence (DNA): TGTGCTTCCGGGACTGGAGCCTACGAGCAGTACTTC. As protein: CASGTGAYEQYF.